This TCR beta chain was sequenced for a study of T-cell reconstitution after alpha-beta-depleted transplantation in children. The authors prepared the TCRbeta library with unique molecular identifiers. One entry per CDR3 protein results from TCRdb running MiXCR on the PCR reads. The data show 400,000 to 500,000 distinct CDR3 sequences, around 9.9% seen once. This CDR3 has 13 amino acids. Germline V gene lookup returns CDR1 SNHLY and CDR2 FYNNEI. V was pared by 4 bases and J by 7 bases, with 13 bases between. The sequence was obtained from a human donor who donated a stem cell graft to a child with acute myeloid leukemia. The sample in question was PBMCs from the stem cell graft donor, obtained from the stem cell graft. V usage is TRBV2 and J usage is TRBJ1-1; D ambiguous. CDR3: CASSVGPEGEAFF. CDR3 nucleotides: TGTGCCAGCAGTGTCGGGCCCGAGGGTGAAGCTTTCTTT. The complete variable domain, with remaining parts taken from reference TRBV2 and TRBJ1-1, reads EPEVTQTPSHQVTQMGQEVILRCVPISNHLYFYWYRQILGQKVEFLVSFYNNEISEKSEIFDDQFSVERPDGSNFTLKIRSTKLEDSAMYFCASSVGPEGEAFFGQGTRLTVV.